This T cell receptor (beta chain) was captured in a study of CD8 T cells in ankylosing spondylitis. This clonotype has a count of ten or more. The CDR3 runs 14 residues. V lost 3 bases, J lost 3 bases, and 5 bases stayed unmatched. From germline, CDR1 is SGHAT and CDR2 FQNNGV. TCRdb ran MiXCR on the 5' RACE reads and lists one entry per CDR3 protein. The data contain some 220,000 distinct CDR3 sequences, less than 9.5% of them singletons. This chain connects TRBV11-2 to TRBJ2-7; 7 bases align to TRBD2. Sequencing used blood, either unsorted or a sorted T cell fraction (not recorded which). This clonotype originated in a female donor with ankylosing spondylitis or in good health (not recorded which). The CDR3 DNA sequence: TGTGCCAGCAGCTTCGGACTAGATCTCTACGAGCAGTACTTC. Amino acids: CASSFGLDLYEQYF.